This TCR beta chain was sequenced for a study of cytomegalovirus exposure and HLA in healthy donors. Germline V gene lookup returns CDR1 MGHRA and CDR2 YSYEKL. The CDR3 runs to 15 residues. The V end was cut by 4 bases, the J end by 5 bases, with 17 bases between. Clones were sequenced by immunoSEQ multiplex PCR, and TCRdb holds only the in-frame ones, with some missing. The sample records fewer than 200,000 clones, 95% to 97% being singletons. This sequence originates from a woman in her late teens or twenties in good health and CMV-seronegative. The sample consisted of PBMCs. This chain uses TRBV4-1 with TRBJ1-2; D is unclear. This CDR3 is CASSPGGGDIYGYTF. As DNA, the CDR3 is TGCGCCAGCAGCCCGGGAGGTGGGGATATTTATGGCTACACCTTC.